The 20 T cell receptor delta chains below all came from one sample that was sequenced in a study of gammadelta T cells in human blood. TCRdb re-processed the RT-PCR reads via CATT. The sample yields about 470 delta-chain clones, 48% seen once. Source material: non-Vgamma9Vdelta2 gamma-delta T cells from infant blood. The receptors derive from a human donor.

Points on this clone: A read error is likely here: a far larger clone is one base away. This sequence joins TRDV1 and TRDJ1; TRDD3 agrees at 11 bases. Germline loops: CDR1 TSWWSYY, CDR2 QGS. The CDR3 consists of 26 residues. The CDR3 protein is CARGERLVISYGLCWGILEDTDKLIF. The CDR3 DNA sequence: TGTGCTCGTGGGGAACGATTGGTGATTTCCTACGGGTTGTGCTGGGGGATACTGGAGGACACCGATAAACTCATCTTT.

Comment on this clone: This could be a read error, since a much larger clone is one nucleotide away. This chain uses TRDV1 with TRDJ1; TRDD3 matches at 13 bases. CDR1 TSWWSYY and CDR2 QGS come from the germline V gene. CDR3 length equals 25 residues. The V and J ends lost 0 bases and 11 bases, in that order; junction bases with no gene match: 36. The CDR3 here is CALGELVVWLSYPPLDWGIRGGLIF. DNA for the CDR3: TGTGCTCTTGGGGAACTAGTTGTATGGCTTTCCTACCCTCCCCTGGACTGGGGGATACGCGGAGGGCTCATCTTT.

Concerning this clone itself: A clone one base away is much larger, so this may be a read error. Other DNA sequences in this specimen translate into the identical CDR3. V usage is TRDV1 and J usage is TRDJ1; a weak D match, TRDD3 (6 bases). Trimming removed 1 base at V and 0 bases at J, with 30 bases between. This CDR3 comprises 22 residues. Germline CDR1 TSWWSYY, CDR2 QGS. The CDR3 region has the DNA TGTGCTCTTGGGGAACCAACTTTTCCGCTTAGGCCGGGGATCCCACACACCGATAAACTCATCTTT. It translates to CALGEPTFPLRPGIPHTDKLIF.

As regards this clone: A far bigger clonotype differs at one base, so this is likely a read error. The rearrangement uses TRDV1 and TRDJ3; a possible D gene is TRDD2 (5 bases). This CDR3 region has 22 residues. Deletions cut 0 bases from V and 2 bases from J, with 23 bases between. Germline CDR1 is TSWWSYY and CDR2 is QGS. CDR3: CALGELPPVPYFHAWDTRQMFF. In DNA, the CDR3 is TGTGCTCTTGGGGAACTCCCCCCCGTCCCATACTTCCATGCCTGGGACACCCGACAGATGTTTTTC.

In its sample, this clone is large. At the DNA level, this CDR3 is encoded by other sequences in the same sample as well. V usage is TRDV1 and J usage is TRDJ2; weak D call: TRDD2 (5 bases). CDR3 length equals 19 residues. V lost 8 bases to trimming and J lost 2 bases, with 27 bases between them. Germline CDR1 TSWWSYY, CDR2 QGS. The CDR3 spells CALFPAAYPWPRLTAQLFF. The CDR3 bases are TGTGCTCTTTTCCCCGCTGCCTACCCCTGGCCGCGATTGACAGCACAACTCTTCTTT.

In regard to this clone: This likely reflects a read error, since a far larger clone is one base away. The V call is TRDV3, the J call TRDJ1; D gene ambiguous. The CDR3 loop spans 15 amino acids. The germline CDR1 and CDR2 sequences are TVYSNPD and GDNSRS (reference sequence). The CDR3 loop is CAHQRSEAYTDKLIF. CDR3 DNA: TGTGCTCATCAACGAAGTGAGGCTTACACCGATAAACTCATCTTT.

As to this clone: This probably arose from a read error, given a far larger clone one base away. This chain connects TRDV1 to TRDJ1; D is uncertain. The length of the CDR3 is 15 residues. Trimming took 3 bases from V and 0 from J, leaving 11 bases between them. Germline V CDR1 and CDR2: TSWWSYY, QGS. The CDR3 is CALGEPPRDTDKLIF. The CDR3 coding sequence is TGTGCTCTTGGGGAGCCCCCCCGCGACACCGATAAACTCATCTTT.

Remarks on this clone: This likely stems from a read error, as it lies one base from a far larger clone. The rearrangement links TRDV1 to TRDJ1; maybe TRDD2 (5 bases). Trimming left V 6 bases short and J 2 bases short, with 31 bases between. The germline V gene encodes CDR1 TSWWSYY and CDR2 QGS. The CDR3 consists of 20 residues. The CDR3 sequence: CALGGFPYPPGPRVTDKLIF. Here the CDR3 DNA reads TGTGCTCTTGGAGGTTTTCCCTACCCCCCGGGGCCCCGAGTTACCGATAAACTCATCTTT.

Worth noting for this clone: A much larger clone sits a single nucleotide away, making a read error possible. The sample has other DNA sequences that encode this CDR3 too. This chain connects TRDV2 to TRDJ3, with 8 bases matching TRDD3. CDR3 size: 17 residues. Germline V gives CDR1 GEAIGNYY, CDR2 EKD. The DNA for the CDR3 is TGTGCCTGCGACACCGGGGGATACTCCTGGGACACCCGACAGATGTTTTTC. This sequence encodes CACDTGGYSWDTRQMFF.

Of note for this clone: A far larger clone is just one base off, so this is likely a read error. V gene TRDV1 combines with J gene TRDJ1; D is unresolved. The CDR3 extends over 15 amino acids. The germline CDR1 and CDR2 sequences are TSWWSYY and QGS. CDR3 in amino acids: CALGEFELFTDNLIF. In DNA form, the CDR3 reads TGTGCTCTTGGGGAATTCGAGTTATTCACCGATAACCTCATCTTT.

This clone ranks as large. The rearrangement joins TRDV2 to TRDJ2, with a tentative D call TRDD3 (5 bases). V lost 0 bases to trimming and J lost 1 base, with 5 bases between them. Germline-derived CDR1 and CDR2 are GEAIGNYY and EKD. The CDR3 has 14 amino acids. Written as DNA, the CDR3 is TGTGCCTGTGACACCGGGGATTTGACAGCACAACTCTTCTTT. Translating it yields CACDTGDLTAQLFF.

Of note for this clone: The likely explanation is a read error, given a far larger clone one base away. The V call is TRDV1, the J call TRDJ3, with D perhaps assigned TRDD2 or TRDD3 (5 bases each). Per germline, CDR1 TSWWSYY and CDR2 QGS. The CDR3 sequence is 22 residues long. This CDR3 reads CAHGELPPVPYFRAWDTRQMFF. In DNA form, the CDR3 reads TGTGCTCATGGGGAACTCCCCCCCGTCCCATACTTCCGTGCCTGGGACACCCGACAGATGTTTTTC.

Concerning this clone itself: A far larger clone is only one base removed, so a read error is likely. Other DNA sequences in this sample translate to the same CDR3. The chain employs TRDV2 and TRDJ1, with D hard to call. Trimming removed 0 bases at V and 7 bases at J, with 23 bases between. This CDR3 is built from 17 residues. Germline CDR1 reads GEAIGNYY; CDR2 reads EKD. This CDR3 is CACDTEYWSGSRGKLIF. CDR3 DNA sequence: TGTGCCTGTGACACCGAATATTGGTCGGGGTCCCGTGGTAAACTCATCTTT.

This chain connects TRDV1 to TRDJ1; D might be TRDD3 (6 bases). CDR3 length: 15 residues. The germline V gene has CDR1 TSWWSYY and CDR2 QGS. V was pared by 1 base and J by 9 bases, with 18 bases between. Here the CDR3 DNA reads TGTGCTCTTGGGGAACGTGTTCCTGGGGAGCGGGAACTCATCTTT. This sequence encodes CALGERVPGERELIF.

As for this clone: It is likely a read error: a sequence one base away is far more abundant. The same CDR3 also results from other DNA sequences found in this sample. The J gene call is TRDJ1, but no V gene call exists; whether TRDD3, the table's D call, matches the DNA was not checked. CDR3 length equals 30 residues. CDR3 region: CSGAASSPRPWPSFLLGPKAGGPNPDKLIF. The DNA for the CDR3 is TGTAGCGGTGCGGCTTCTTCACCCCGCCCGTGGCCGTCCTTCCTGCTCGGACCCAAGGCTGGGGGACCTAACCCCGATAAACTCATCTTT.

To note about this clone: A much larger clonotype is one base distant, so this may be a read error. The rearrangement joins TRDV1 to TRDJ2, with 11 positions matching TRDD3. Trimming took 5 bases from V and 8 from J; bases not matched to a gene: 22. Germline-derived CDR1 and CDR2 are TSWWSYY and QGS. The CDR3 contains 20 residues. CDR3 sequence reads: CALGSRHSINWGIIAAQLFF. As DNA, the CDR3 is TGTGCTCTTGGGTCTCGGCATTCCATTAACTGGGGGATAATAGCCGCACAACTCTTCTTT.

About this clone: A far more abundant clone sits one base away, making this likely a read error. The chain carries TRDV1 and TRDJ1; D perhaps matches TRDD3 (6 bases). The CDR3 sequence is 20 residues long. Germline assignment: CDR1 TSWWSYY and CDR2 QGS. The V and J ends lost 6 bases and 2 bases respectively, with 31 bases between them. Here the CDR3 DNA reads TGTGCTCTTGGAGGTGTTCCCTACCCCCTGGGGCCCCGAGTTACCGATAAACTCATCTTT. This translates into CALGGVPYPLGPRVTDKLIF.

Notes on this clone: This could be a read error, since a much larger clone is one nucleotide away. This chain joins TRDV1 and TRDJ1; D possibly corresponds to TRDD3 (6 bases). V was cut by 6 bases and J by 2 bases, with 31 bases left in between. The CDR3 runs to 20 residues. CDR1 and CDR2 (germline): TSWWSYY, QGS. This CDR3 is CALGGFTYPLGPRVTDKLIF. CDR3 nucleotides: TGTGCTCTTGGAGGTTTTACCTACCCCCTGGGGCCCCGAGTTACCGATAAACTCATCTTT.

On this clone itself: A much bigger clone sits one base away, suggesting this may be a read error. The chain combines TRDV2 with TRDJ3; 7 bases are a match to TRDD3. Germline V gene data show CDR1 as GEAIGNYY and CDR2 as EKD. The length of the CDR3 is 18 residues. The CDR3 sequence is CAGDRGISSSWDTRQMFF. CDR3 coding DNA: TGTGCCGGTGACAGGGGGATTTCTAGCTCCTGGGACACCCGACAGATGTTTTTC.

V usage is TRDV1 and J usage is TRDJ1, with TRDD3 identical over 11 bases. The J segment lost 1 base and the V segment lost 4 bases, leaving 41 bases of the junction unmatched. The CDR3 sequence is 28 residues long. Looked up from germline, CDR1 is TSWWSYY and CDR2 is QGS. The CDR3 bases are TGTGCTCTTGGGGGATACCCCGGATTATTTGCCTACCTGTACTGGGGGATAGACCATTCTAACGCCACCGATAAACTCATCTTT. This gives the protein CALGGYPGLFAYLYWGIDHSNATDKLIF.